This T cell receptor (beta chain) was identified during a study of T cells in Graves' hyperthyroidism and ophthalmopathy. TCR beta CDR3 region amplification was performed from RNA transcripts. The HTBI primer set served for first-round RT-PCR of the TCR CDR3. TCRdb processed the multiplex PCR reads anew with MiXCR; each CDR3 protein has one entry. Of about 270,000 distinct CDR3 sequences listed, nearly 15% are singletons. Per germline, CDR1 DFQATT and CDR2 SNEGSKA (reference sequence). The trim removed 7 bases at V and 2 bases at J, leaving 3 bases unmatched. The length of the CDR3 is 12 residues. This sequence was found in a woman between 50 and 59 years old with Graves' hyperthyroidism that later progressed to Graves' ophthalmopathy. Input material: blood. The rearrangement joins TRBV20-1 to TRBJ1-2; 8 nucleotides agree with TRBD1. In nucleotides, the CDR3 is TGCAGTGGGACAGGGACCAACTATGGCTACACCTTC. It codes for CSGTGTNYGYTF.